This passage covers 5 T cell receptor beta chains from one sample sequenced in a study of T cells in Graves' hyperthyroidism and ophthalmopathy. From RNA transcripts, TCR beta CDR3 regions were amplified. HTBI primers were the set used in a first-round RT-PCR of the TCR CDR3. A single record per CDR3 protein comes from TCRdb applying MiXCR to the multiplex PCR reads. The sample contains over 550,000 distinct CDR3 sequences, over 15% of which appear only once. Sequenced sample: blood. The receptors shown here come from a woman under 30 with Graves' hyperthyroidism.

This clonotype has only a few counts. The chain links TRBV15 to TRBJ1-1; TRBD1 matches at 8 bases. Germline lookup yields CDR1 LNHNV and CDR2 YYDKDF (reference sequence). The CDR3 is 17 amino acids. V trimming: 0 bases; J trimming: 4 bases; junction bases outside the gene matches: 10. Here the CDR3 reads CATSRETATGGVTEAFF. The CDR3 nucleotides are TGTGCCACCAGCAGAGAAACAGCCACAGGGGGAGTCACTGAAGCTTTCTTT.

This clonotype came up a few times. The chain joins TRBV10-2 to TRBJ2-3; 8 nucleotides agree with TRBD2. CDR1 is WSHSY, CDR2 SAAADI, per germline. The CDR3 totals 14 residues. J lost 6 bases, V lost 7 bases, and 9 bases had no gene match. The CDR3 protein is CASTSGSWSDTQYF. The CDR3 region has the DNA TGCGCCAGCACCAGCGGGAGTTGGAGTGATACGCAGTATTTT.

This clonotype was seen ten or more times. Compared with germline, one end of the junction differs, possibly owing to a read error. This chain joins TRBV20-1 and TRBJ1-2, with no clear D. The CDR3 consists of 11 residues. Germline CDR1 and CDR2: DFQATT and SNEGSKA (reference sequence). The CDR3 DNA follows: TGCAGTGCCGTTGAGGCAGCTCTCTTCCCCTTC. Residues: CSAVEAALFPF.

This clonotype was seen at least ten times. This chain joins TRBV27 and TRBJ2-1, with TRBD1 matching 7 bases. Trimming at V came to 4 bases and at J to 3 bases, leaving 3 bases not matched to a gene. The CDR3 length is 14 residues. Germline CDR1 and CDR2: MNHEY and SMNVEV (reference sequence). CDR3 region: CASSSTGFYNEQFF. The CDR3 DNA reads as TGTGCCAGCAGTTCGACAGGGTTCTACAATGAGCAGTTCTTC.

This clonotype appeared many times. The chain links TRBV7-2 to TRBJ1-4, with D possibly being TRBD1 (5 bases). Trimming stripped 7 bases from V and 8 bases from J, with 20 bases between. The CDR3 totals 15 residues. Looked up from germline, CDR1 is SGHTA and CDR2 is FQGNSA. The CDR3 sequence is CASTPAGGGGEKLFF. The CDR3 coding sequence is TGTGCCAGCACCCCGGCCGGGGGTGGAGGAGAAAAACTGTTTTTT.